This TCR beta chain was observed in a study of lung T cells in sarcoidosis with Löfgren's syndrome. Study background: Bronchoalveolar lavage fluid in sarcoidosis accumulates CD4+ T cells.

This clonotype was found many times. The target antigen is unknown. Study-level findings and limits: Recognition of an unidentified sarcoidosis antigen was only suggested. TRAV12-1 preferentially paired with TRBV2, with homologous CDR3s.

CDR3 length: 15 amino acids. After removal of 4 bases from V and 8 bases from J, the junction contained 11 bases not matched to a gene. MiXCR, applied by TCRdb to the reads, yields one record per CDR3 protein. Of roughly 63,000 distinct CDR3 sequences detected, less than 25% appear once; the ten largest clones hold about 2.2%. The clonotype originates from a human donor with sarcoidosis (Löfgren's syndrome or another form), or a control subject (not recorded which). The source material was CD4+ T cells from PBMCs. This sequence joins TRBV12-3 or TRBV12-4 and TRBJ2-1, with 7 nucleotides matching TRBD1. The CDR3 sequence is CASSSPDRVRDEQFF. In DNA form, the CDR3 reads TGTGCCAGCAGTTCCCCAGACAGGGTCCGAGATGAGCAGTTCTTC.